One sample yielded the 2 T cell receptor beta chains listed below, sequenced in a study of T cells in Graves' hyperthyroidism and ophthalmopathy. From RNA transcripts, TCR beta CDR3 regions were amplified. Initially, a first-round RT-PCR of the TCR CDR3 employed the HTBI primer set. TCRdb analysed the multiplex PCR reads with MiXCR anew, one entry per CDR3 protein. Of 500,000 or so distinct CDR3 sequences in the sample, over 15% were seen once. The sequenced sample was blood. Receptor source: a woman younger than 35 with Graves' ophthalmopathy.

The table lists this clonotype with many counts. V gene TRBV6-1 combines with J gene TRBJ2-1, with 9 bases identical to TRBD2. With V trimmed by 5 bases and J by 0 bases, 17 bases remained unmatched. CDR3 length: 20 amino acids. The germline V gene has CDR1 MNHNS and CDR2 SASEGT. CDR3 nucleotides: TGTGCCAGCAGTTACCCGGCTAGCGGGACTGCCCAGAGCTCCTACAATGAGCAGTTCTTC. Protein product: CASSYPASGTAQSSYNEQFF.

Ten or more counts support this clonotype. The rearrangement joins TRBV30 to TRBJ2-3, with 9 bases identical to TRBD2. J gave up 1 base and V 2 bases, and 4 bases lay outside the gene matches. Germline CDR1 is GTSNPN and CDR2 is SVGIG (reference sequence). This CDR3 has 15 amino acids. DNA of the CDR3: TGTGCCTGGAGTTTGGCTAGCGGGGGCACAGATACGCAGTATTTT. Translated, it gives CAWSLASGGTDTQYF.